A selection of T cell receptor beta chains follows, all from one sample in a study of T cell changes during pregnancy in multiple sclerosis. Libraries were prepared by immunoSEQ multiplex PCR; TCRdb keeps only in-frame clonotypes and omits some of them. The sample shows about 67,000 clones, approximately 90% of them seen only once. Specimen: peripheral blood, collected in the first trimester of pregnancy. These TCRs come from a female donor with multiple sclerosis, enrolled in a pregnancy study. Both conserved end residues are trimmed from each CDR3. Clone size is not always given. Where it is, it says once, few, many or a class for expanded clones.

TRBV6-5	TRBJ2-2	-	ASSYSASAPGELF
TRBV11-3	TRBJ2-3	-	ASSNRANTDTQY
TRBV30	TRBJ2-1	few	AWSEQGLAGGLQF
TRBV6-5	TRBJ2-3	-	ASSYGAGIGGTQY
TRBV7-2	TRBJ1-1	many	ASGIKGGPEAF
TRBV7-2	TRBJ1-1	-	ASSWSRWNTEAF
TRBV5-1	TRBJ1-3	-	ASSWTGTGIGNTIY
TRBV11-2	TRBJ2-1	-	ASSSASGRAREQF
TRBV28	TRBJ2-3	-	ASSTPLGLADTDTQY
TRBV7-9	TRBJ2-3	once	ASTLGVLLGQGIPDTQY
TRBV7-9	TRBJ1-2	-	ASSLAGYGRDGYT
TRBV6-5	TRBJ2-7	-	ASSYAGGQEQY
TRBV9	TRBJ2-3	-	ASSVDTSGGYTQY
TRBV7-2	TRBJ2-2	-	ASSLTGGSNTGELF
TRBV6-1	TRBJ1-2	-	ASSGTAVANYGYT
TRBV19	TRBJ1-1	once	ASSIQAAGTEAF
TRBV30	TRBJ2-7	-	AFRDRALKIYEQY
TRBV7-9	TRBJ2-7	few	ASSLSAGSEQY
TRBV5-1	TRBJ2-1	-	ASSWGDSYNEQF
TRBV5-1	TRBJ1-4	-	ASSRGQANEKLF
TRBV5-6	TRBJ1-1	-	ASSSGQVLAF
TRBV27	TRBJ1-5	-	ASSDRYSNQPQH
TRBV9	TRBJ2-1	once	ASRGDINSYNEQF
TRBV13	TRBJ1-2	-	ASSKTGAWDRANYGYT
TRBV20-1	TRBJ2-7	-	SARRVNEQY
TRBV5-1	TRBJ2-7	-	ASSLDGQYYEQY
TRBV6-1	TRBJ1-1	-	ASSEVLDKNTEAF
TRBV6-1	TRBJ2-1	-	ASSRTSNNEQF
TRBV2	TRBJ2-3	-	ASTRQRQGALDTQY
TRBV4-2	TRBJ2-3	once	ASSQDGTGRDTQY
TRBV30	TRBJ2-5	-	AWSGLAGGPRTQY
TRBV7-9	TRBJ1-6	-	ASSLDRDNSPLH
TRBV25-1	TRBJ2-3	-	ASSPPGEGEDTQY
TRBV19	TRBJ1-5	-	ASSRGSEYVQPQH
TRBV10-3	TRBJ2-1	-	AISVEVAGAYNEQF
TRBV7-9	TRBJ2-5	-	ASSFLGTGGEETQY
TRBV5-4	TRBJ2-3	-	ASSLGAWSTDTQY
TRBV27	TRBJ1-1	once	ASSLGTGGNTEAF
TRBV7-9	TRBJ1-1	-	ASSLSGNTEAF
TRBV7-9	TRBJ1-1	-	ASSLGSGRTEAF
TRBV2	TRBJ1-1	once	ASSGHRVDTEAF
TRBV10-2	TRBJ2-7	-	ASTPLAGGVSYEQY
TRBV6-1	TRBJ2-7	-	ASSEASGSIHEQY
TRBV2	TRBJ2-7	-	ASSEALLDYEQY
TRBV27	TRBJ2-7	-	ATSLGGLYEQY
TRBV5-1	TRBJ2-2	-	ASSSFPNTGELF
TRBV10-3	TRBJ2-3	-	AISPGQGPDTQY
TRBV4-2	TRBJ1-4	-	ASSQGISRGEKLF
TRBV23-1	TRBJ2-1	-	ASSQPDRGSYNEQF
TRBV7-6	TRBJ2-2	-	ASSLVPRTGDGAGELF
TRBV30	TRBJ2-7	once	AWDRDRTYEQY
TRBV10-1	TRBJ2-7	-	ASSEPRGNTYEQY
TRBV18	TRBJ2-1	-	ASSPRGTSGRASDEQF
TRBV12-5	TRBJ1-3	-	ASVKPDPGQQNTIY
TRBV27	TRBJ2-6	-	ASSPVGTGNPAGANVLT